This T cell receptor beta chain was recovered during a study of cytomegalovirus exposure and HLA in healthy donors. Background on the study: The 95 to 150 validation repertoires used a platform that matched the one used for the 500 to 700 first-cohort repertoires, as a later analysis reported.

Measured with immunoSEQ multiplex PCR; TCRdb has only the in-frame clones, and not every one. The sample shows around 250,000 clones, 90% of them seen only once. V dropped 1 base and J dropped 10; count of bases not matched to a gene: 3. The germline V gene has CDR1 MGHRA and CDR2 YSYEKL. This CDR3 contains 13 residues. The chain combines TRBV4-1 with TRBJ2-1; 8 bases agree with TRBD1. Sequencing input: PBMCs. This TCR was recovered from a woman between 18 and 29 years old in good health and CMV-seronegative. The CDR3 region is CASSQAPGGEQFF. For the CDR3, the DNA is TGCGCCAGCAGCCAAGCGCCAGGGGGCGAGCAGTTCTTC.